What follows are 23 T cell receptor beta chains derived from one specimen sequenced in a study of long-term antiretroviral therapy in people with HIV. immunoSEQ v3.0 was run at survey level. Profiled with immunoSEQ multiplex PCR; TCRdb holds only in-frame clones, not every one. The sample holds some 19,000 clones, 70% to 80% seen once. Specimen: unsorted PBMCs, collected 2.2 years after starting antiretroviral therapy. Receptor source: a man aged 50-60 years with HIV.

The V and J genes are TRBV30 and TRBJ2-5, with D possibly TRBD2 on 7 matching bases. This CDR3 spans 14 amino acids. Germline CDR1 is GTSNPN and CDR2 is SVGIG (reference sequence). Trimming left V 0 bases short and J 5 bases short, with 13 bases between. CDR3 protein: CAWSVLGRGETQYF. The CDR3, as DNA: TGTGCCTGGAGTGTCTTGGGGAGGGGGGAGACCCAGTACTTC. Together with reference TRBV30 and TRBJ2-5, the CDR3 gives the full variable domain: SQTIHQWPATLVQPVGSPLSLECTVEGTSNPNLYWYRQAAGRGLQLLFYSVGIGQISSEVPQNLSASRPQDRQFILSSKKLLLSDSGFYLCAWSVLGRGETQYFGPGTRLLVL.

V gene TRBV28 combines with J gene TRBJ2-7, with TRBD2 matching over 8 bases. Per germline, CDR1 MDHEN and CDR2 SYDVKM. The length of the CDR3 is 14 residues. V trimming: 3 bases; J trimming: 2 bases; junction bases outside the gene matches: 3. DNA for the CDR3: TGTGCCAGCAGTTTTTTTAGCGGGACCTACGAGCAGTACTTC. The encoded protein is CASSFFSGTYEQYF. Drawing the rest from reference TRBV28 and TRBJ2-7, the complete variable domain is DVKVTQSSRYLVKRTGEKVFLECVQDMDHENMFWYRQDPGLGLRLIYFSYDVKMKEKGDIPEGYSVSREKKERFSLILESASTNQTSMYLCASSFFSGTYEQYFGPGTRLTVT.

This clone was detected only once. The chain uses TRBV27 and TRBJ2-2; TRBD2 might be the D (5 bases). Germline CDR1 is MNHEY and CDR2 is SMNVEV (reference sequence). The CDR3 runs 15 residues. Trimming shortened V by 2 bases and J by 6 bases, and 13 bases separated the two germline ends. As DNA, the CDR3 is TGTGCCAGCAGTTTAAGGGCGGGCAGCCCCGGGGAGCTGTTTTTT. Translating gives CASSLRAGSPGELFF.

V is TRBV7-2 and J is TRBJ2-3; perhaps TRBD2 as D (6 bases). Germline V lookup: CDR1 SGHTA, CDR2 FQGNSA. CDR3 length: 14 amino acids. The V end was cut by 5 bases, the J end by 6 bases, with 15 bases between. The CDR3 is CASSPTRGSDTQYF. The CDR3 coding sequence is TGTGCCAGCAGCCCCACCCGGGGGTCTGATACGCAGTATTTT.

The rearrangement uses TRBV19 and TRBJ1-3; D call uncertain. The CDR3 runs 20 residues. Germline CDR1 and CDR2: LNHDA and SQIVND (reference sequence). V lost 3 bases to trimming and J lost 2 bases, with 26 bases between them. DNA of the CDR3: TGTGCCAGTAGTATGAGGAATGAGGACGGAAGACGGCCCCCTGGAAACACCATATATTTT. Translating it yields CASSMRNEDGRRPPGNTIYF.

A single count supports this clone. V and J are TRBV27 and TRBJ2-1; 7 bases are a match to TRBD2. Looked up from germline, CDR1 is MNHEY and CDR2 is SMNVEV (reference sequence). The V segment lost 5 bases and the J segment 3 bases; nucleotides outside the gene matches: 13. The CDR3 covers 17 residues. CDR3 sequence reads: CASSPYTSAYDYNEQFF. As DNA, the CDR3 is TGTGCCAGCAGTCCATATACTAGCGCCTACGACTACAATGAGCAGTTCTTC.

This clone turned up a few times. The rearrangement uses TRBV28 and TRBJ1-6; no clear D. There are 12 residues in the CDR3. The V end was cut by 7 bases, the J end by 7 bases, with 8 bases between. CDR1 is MDHEN and CDR2 is SYDVKM in the germline V gene. The chain's CDR3 is CASNTGNSPLHF. The CDR3 DNA reads as TGTGCCAGCAATACGGGGAATTCACCCCTCCACTTT.

This clone was picked up a small number of times. DNA of the CDR3: TGTGCCATCAAAAGCGGGGACAGCACCTACGAGCAGTACTTC. It yields the protein CAIKSGDSTYEQYF. The chain combines TRBV10-3 with TRBJ2-7, with D perhaps matching TRBD1 or TRBD2 (7 bases each). Trimming shortened V by 7 bases and J by 2 bases, and 15 bases separated the two germline ends. Germline CDR1 reads ENHRY; CDR2 reads SYGVKD. This CDR3 is 14 amino acids long.

The V call is TRBV7-6, the J call TRBJ1-5; D possibly corresponds to TRBD1 (5 bases). Germline lookup yields CDR1 SGHVS and CDR2 FNYEAQ. The germline V and J ends were trimmed by 3 bases and 4 bases, with 7 bases remaining between them. The CDR3 has 13 amino acids. The CDR3 loop is CASSFGGNQPQHF. For the CDR3, the DNA is TGTGCCAGCAGCTTCGGGGGGAATCAGCCCCAGCATTTT.

The V gene is TRBV5-1, the J gene TRBJ1-5, with 9 nucleotides matching TRBD1. The V and J ends lost 2 bases and 0 bases, in that order; junction bases with no gene match: 3. This CDR3 is 16 amino acids long. Germline-derived CDR1 and CDR2 are SGHRS and YFSETQ. The CDR3 here is CASSLGTGRSNQPQHF. The CDR3 bases are TGCGCCAGCAGCTTAGGGACAGGGCGTAGCAATCAGCCCCAGCATTTT.

This clone was detected once. V usage is TRBV1 and J usage is TRBJ1-6. TRBV1 is a documented pseudogene. The length of the CDR3 is 16 residues. The CDR3: CTSSQDSSQRHSPLHF. Written as DNA, the CDR3 is TGCACCAGCAGCCAAGATTCCTCCCAGCGACATTCACCCCTCCACTTT.

This clone has just a few counts. The chain is built from TRBV7-9 and TRBJ1-5; 9 bases align to TRBD1. CDR3 length: 16 amino acids. The trim removed 2 bases at V and 3 bases at J, leaving 5 bases unmatched. Germline assignment: CDR1 SEHNR and CDR2 FQNEAQ (reference sequence). In nucleotides, the CDR3 is TGTGCCAGCAGCTTATCCGGACAGGGGTACAATCAGCCCCAGCATTTT. It translates to CASSLSGQGYNQPQHF.

This chain links TRBV4-2 with TRBJ1-1; 7 bases are shared with TRBD1. The CDR3 has 16 residues. Germline CDR1 reads LGHNA; CDR2 reads YNFKEQ. J gave up 0 bases and V 2 bases, and 6 bases lay outside the gene matches. The CDR3 bases are TGTGCCAGCAGCCAATTGGGACAGTTCATGAACACTGAAGCTTTCTTT. Translated, it gives CASSQLGQFMNTEAFF.

The V call is TRBV5-4, the J call TRBJ2-3; TRBD1 matches at 9 bases. This CDR3 contains 15 residues. The V gene's germline CDR1 is SGHNT and CDR2 YYREEE (reference sequence). The V and J ends lost 4 bases and 4 bases, in that order; junction bases with no gene match: 7. The CDR3 sequence: CASSPRDREADTQYF. The CDR3 DNA is TGTGCCAGCAGCCCCCGGGACAGGGAGGCAGATACGCAGTATTTT.

The rearrangement uses TRBV2 and TRBJ1-6, with 8 positions matching TRBD1. This CDR3 region has 15 residues. Trimming took 4 bases from V and 9 from J; bases not matched to a gene: 8. CDR1 and CDR2 (germline): SNHLY, FYNNEI. The CDR3 region is CASSAGQGASSPLHF. CDR3 sequence (DNA): TGTGCCAGCAGTGCCGGTCAGGGGGCGAGTTCACCCCTCCACTTT.

This chain links TRBV4-1 with TRBJ1-4; D possibly corresponds to TRBD1 (6 bases). In germline, CDR1 is MGHRA, CDR2 YSYEKL. V shed 3 bases and J shed 5 bases, with 13 bases lying between them. This CDR3 is built from 15 residues. The CDR3 loop reads CASSHPGHQNEKLFF. The CDR3 DNA follows: TGCGCCAGCAGCCACCCGGGACATCAAAATGAAAAACTGTTTTTT.

The V gene is TRBV28, the J gene TRBJ2-1, with D maybe TRBD1 (5 bases). CDR1 is MDHEN, CDR2 SYDVKM, per germline. The CDR3 consists of 16 residues. V was trimmed by 4 bases and J by 3 bases, leaving 16 bases between them. CDR3 sequence: CASSSTLNQGYNEQFF. The CDR3 region has the DNA TGTGCCAGCAGTTCAACCCTCAACCAGGGCTACAATGAGCAGTTCTTC.

The chain employs TRBV5-1 and TRBJ2-1; D uncertain. The CDR3 totals 15 residues. In germline, CDR1 is SGHRS, CDR2 YFSETQ. V was shortened by 0 bases and J by 1 base, with 8 bases between the two germline ends. The CDR3 region has the DNA TGCGCCAGCAGCTTGGGCGGCGGTTCCTACAATGAGCAGTTCTTC. This codes for CASSLGGGSYNEQFF.

The V and J genes are TRBV7-2 and TRBJ2-3; 9 positions agree with TRBD2. Germline values: CDR1 SGHTA, CDR2 FQGNSA. The CDR3 totals 16 residues. The trim removed 1 base at V and 2 bases at J, leaving 4 bases unmatched. The DNA of the CDR3 is TGTGCCAGCAGCTTAGAGCGGGGGGCCATCACAGATACGCAGTATTTT. Residues: CASSLERGAITDTQYF.

V is TRBV19 and J is TRBJ2-7; D call uncertain. Germline V gene sequence: CDR1 LNHDA, CDR2 SQIVND (reference sequence). This CDR3 contains 13 residues. V shed 5 bases and J shed 3 bases, with 11 bases lying between them. The chain's CDR3 is CASSLGPFYEQYF. The DNA for the CDR3 is TGTGCCAGTAGTTTAGGACCGTTCTACGAGCAGTACTTC.

This chain links TRBV5-1 with TRBJ2-1; D gene ambiguous. From germline, CDR1 is SGHRS and CDR2 YFSETQ. The CDR3 has 14 amino acids. The V end was cut by 7 bases, the J end by 0 bases, with 11 bases between. The CDR3 region has the DNA TGCGCCAGCGCGGACGGCTACTCCTACAATGAGCAGTTCTTC. Translation gives CASADGYSYNEQFF.

The V call is TRBV6-5, the J call TRBJ2-1, with D hard to call. The CDR3 extends over 14 amino acids. CDR1 is MNHEY, CDR2 SVGAGI, per germline. Trimming removed 2 bases from V and 2 bases from J, with 7 bases in between. CDR3 DNA: TGTGCCAGCAGTTACCGGCAGGCCTACAATGAGCAGTTCTTC. This sequence encodes CASSYRQAYNEQFF.

The chain is built from TRBV2 and TRBJ2-3; D is undetermined. Germline V gene data show CDR1 as SNHLY and CDR2 as FYNNEI. V was pared by 4 bases and J by 4 bases, with 6 bases between. The CDR3 consists of 12 residues. The CDR3 is CASSGLADTQYF. The CDR3 coding sequence is TGTGCCAGCAGTGGGCTAGCAGATACGCAGTATTTT.